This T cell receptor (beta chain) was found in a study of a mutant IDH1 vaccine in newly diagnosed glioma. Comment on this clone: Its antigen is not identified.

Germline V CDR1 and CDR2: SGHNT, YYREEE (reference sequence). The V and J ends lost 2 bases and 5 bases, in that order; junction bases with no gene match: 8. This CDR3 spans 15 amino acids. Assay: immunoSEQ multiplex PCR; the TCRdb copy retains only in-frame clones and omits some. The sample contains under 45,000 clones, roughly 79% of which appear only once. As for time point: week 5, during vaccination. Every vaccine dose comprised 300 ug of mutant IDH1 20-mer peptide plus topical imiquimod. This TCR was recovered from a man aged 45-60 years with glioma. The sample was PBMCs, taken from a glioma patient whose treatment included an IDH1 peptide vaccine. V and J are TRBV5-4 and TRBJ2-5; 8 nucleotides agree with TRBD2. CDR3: CASSFRAGESETQYF. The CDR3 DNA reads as TGTGCCAGCAGCTTTCGAGCGGGAGAGAGTGAGACCCAGTACTTC. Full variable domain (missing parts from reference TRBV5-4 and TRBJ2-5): ETGVTQSPTHLIKTRGQQVTLRCSSQSGHNTVSWYQQALGQGPQFIFQYYREEENGRGNFPPRFSGLQFPNYSSELNVNALELDDSALYLCASSFRAGESETQYFGPGTRLLVL.